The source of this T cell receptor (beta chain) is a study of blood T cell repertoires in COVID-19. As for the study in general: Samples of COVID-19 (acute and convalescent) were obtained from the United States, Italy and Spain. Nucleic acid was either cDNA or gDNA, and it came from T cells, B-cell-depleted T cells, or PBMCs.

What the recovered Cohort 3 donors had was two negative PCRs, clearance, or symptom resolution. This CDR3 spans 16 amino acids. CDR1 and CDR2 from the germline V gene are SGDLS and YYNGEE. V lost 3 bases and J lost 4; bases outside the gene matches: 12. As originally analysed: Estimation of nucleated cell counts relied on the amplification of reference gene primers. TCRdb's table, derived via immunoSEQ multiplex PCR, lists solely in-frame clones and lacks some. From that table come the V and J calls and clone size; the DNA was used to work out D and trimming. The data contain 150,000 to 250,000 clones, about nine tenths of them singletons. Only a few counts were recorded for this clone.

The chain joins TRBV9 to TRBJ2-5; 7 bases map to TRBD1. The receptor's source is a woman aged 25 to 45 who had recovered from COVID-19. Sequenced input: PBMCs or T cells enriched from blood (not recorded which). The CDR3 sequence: CASSGLTGNLGETQYF. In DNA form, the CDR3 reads TGTGCCAGCAGCGGACTGACAGGGAACCTTGGAGAGACCCAGTACTTC. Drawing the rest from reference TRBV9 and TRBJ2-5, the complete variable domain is DSGVTQTPKHLITATGQRVTLRCSPRSGDLSVYWYQQSLDQGLQFLIQYYNGEERAKGNILERFSAQQFPDLHSELNLSSLELGDSALYFCASSGLTGNLGETQYFGPGTRLLVL.